This T cell receptor beta chain was identified during a study of CD8+ T cells in alopecia areata. Study at large: The tofacitinib course ran for 6 to 18 months and was followed by 6 months off drug.

The germline V gene encodes CDR1 SGHRS and CDR2 YFSETQ. The ends lost 0 bases at V and 0 bases at J; junction bases unmatched: 2. This CDR3 region has 15 residues. Described treatment: oral pan-JAK inhibitor, 5-10 mg twice daily. Punch biopsies of lesional scalp, plus peripheral blood, were taken from alopecia areata patients. RNA extraction and reverse transcription yielded cDNA as sequencing template. Libraries were prepared by immunoSEQ multiplex PCR; TCRdb keeps only in-frame clonotypes and omits some of them. The sample holds some 96,000 clones, roughly three fifths seen once. Points on this clone: Its antigen is still unknown.

Study outcomes and limitations: Many expanded lesional clones remained in scalp and blood on tofacitinib. Scalp specimens additionally yield sequences from normal skin's resident alphabeta T cells.

V gene TRBV5-1 combines with J gene TRBJ1-1; TRBD1 aligns across 7 bases. The sequence was collected from a human donor with alopecia areata. The sequenced sample was CD8+ T cells sorted from blood, obtained at week 4, from a patient treated with tofacitinib. The CDR3 sequence: CASSLARGVNTEAFF. The CDR3 DNA reads TGCGCCAGCAGCTTGGCCAGGGGGGTGAACACTGAAGCTTTCTTT.